Shown below are 25 T cell receptor beta chains from a single sample sequenced in a study of blood T cells in healthy people across ages. Sample-barcoded 5' priming and a J-beta primer mix drove a second PCR of 7 to 11 cycles. TCRdb reprocessed the 5' RACE reads with MiXCR, giving one entry per CDR3 protein. The sample consists of about 2 million distinct CDR3 sequences, roughly 50% of them appearing once. Material for sequencing was blood. All receptors derive from a woman between 40 and 50 years old in good health.

This clonotype came up many times. The CDR3 nucleotides are TGTGCCAGCAAGAGCGGGGGTACGAGCTCCTACGAGCAGTACTTC. This gives the protein CASKSGGTSSYEQYF. The chain recombines TRBV2 with TRBJ2-7, with 8 bases lining up with TRBD2. The V gene end was trimmed by 7 bases and the J gene end by 0 bases; junction bases not matched to a gene: 8. CDR1 SNHLY and CDR2 FYNNEI come from the germline V gene. The CDR3 is made up of 15 amino acids.

This chain links TRBV9 with TRBJ2-5, with no clear D. CDR3 size: 14 residues. Germline lookup yields CDR1 SGDLS and CDR2 YYNGEE. Trimming removed 2 bases from V and 2 bases from J, with 10 bases in between. Here the CDR3 DNA reads TGTGCCAGCAGCGTCGCTGGAACTCAAGAGACCCAGTACTTC. Its protein is CASSVAGTQETQYF.

The chain recombines TRBV20-1 with TRBJ2-7; 10 bases align to TRBD1. Germline trimming cut 4 bases from V and 3 bases from J; bases unmatched to any gene: 3. This CDR3 comprises 13 residues. The germline V gene encodes CDR1 DFQATT and CDR2 SNEGSKA (reference sequence). The CDR3 sequence: CSAMDRGGYEQYF. The CDR3 region has the DNA TGCAGTGCTATGGACAGGGGGGGCTACGAGCAGTACTTC.

The chain links TRBV5-1 to TRBJ1-1, with D possibly matching TRBD1 (5 bases). V was shortened by 6 bases and J by 6 bases, with 21 bases between the two germline ends. CDR3 length equals 15 residues. In germline, CDR1 is SGHRS, CDR2 YFSETQ. CDR3 amino acids: CASIPQSGRGAEAFF. CDR3 nucleotide sequence: TGCGCCAGCATTCCGCAGTCGGGGCGAGGGGCTGAAGCTTTCTTT.

V is TRBV6-2 or TRBV6-3 and J is TRBJ2-5, with 9 bases matching TRBD2. The V gene's germline CDR1 is MNHEY and CDR2 SVGEGT. The V segment lost 4 bases and the J segment 0 bases; nucleotides outside the gene matches: 6. CDR3 length: 16 amino acids. CDR3 coding DNA: TGTGCCAGCAGTTTTGGCCAGCGGGGGGACCAAGAGACCCAGTACTTC. Residues: CASSFGQRGDQETQYF.

This chain uses TRBV24-1 with TRBJ2-7, with 8 bases that match TRBD1. The germline V gene has CDR1 KGHDR and CDR2 SFDVKD. J was trimmed by 3 bases and V by 5 bases; bases with no gene match: 5. This CDR3 spans 14 amino acids. The CDR3 DNA is TGTGCCACCAGTGGTCCGGGACAGGTCTACGAGCAGTACTTC. This encodes CATSGPGQVYEQYF.

The chain has TRBV7-2 and TRBJ1-1; 7 positions agree with TRBD1. J was trimmed by 9 bases and V by 5 bases; bases with no gene match: 9. The CDR3 is made up of 13 amino acids. CDR1 SGHTA and CDR2 FQGNSA come from the germline V gene. This CDR3 is CASSTDRVSQAFF. The CDR3 DNA reads TGTGCCAGCAGCACCGACAGGGTGAGTCAAGCTTTCTTT.

This clonotype was found a few times. The chain joins TRBV9 to TRBJ1-6; D is unresolved. The germline V gene has CDR1 SGDLS and CDR2 YYNGEE. The CDR3 contains 13 residues. Trimming shortened V by 7 bases and J by 11 bases, and 16 bases separated the two germline ends. CDR3 residues: CASSLGSGPPLHF. The CDR3 region has the DNA TGTGCCAGCTCCCTGGGCTCTGGACCACCCCTCCACTTT.

The rearrangement joins TRBV6-5 to TRBJ1-1, with 7 bases matching TRBD1. Looked up from germline, CDR1 is MNHEY and CDR2 is SVGAGI. V lost 5 bases, J lost 2 bases, and 8 bases stayed unmatched. This CDR3 has 15 residues. The CDR3 nucleotides are TGTGCCAGCAGTCCTATCGACAGGGCAAACACTGAAGCTTTCTTT. The encoded protein is CASSPIDRANTEAFF.

The chain employs TRBV3-1 and TRBJ1-2; weak D call: TRBD1 (6 bases). CDR1 is LGHDT and CDR2 is YNNKEL in the germline V gene (reference sequence). V was clipped by 4 bases and J by 3 bases, with 15 bases between them. The CDR3 extends over 15 amino acids. CDR3: CASSPARGLHYGYTF. CDR3 bases: TGTGCCAGCAGCCCAGCGAGGGGGTTGCACTATGGCTACACCTTC.

The table lists this clonotype with a few counts. The chain recombines TRBV15 with TRBJ2-4; unclear D gene. Germline V CDR1 and CDR2: LNHNV, YYDKDF (reference sequence). CDR3 size: 14 residues. Trimming took 0 bases from V and 7 from J, leaving 10 bases between them. The CDR3 here is CATSRDFTGNIQYF. CDR3 nucleotides: TGTGCCACCAGCAGAGATTTTACCGGGAACATTCAGTACTTC.

This clonotype came up many times. The chain combines TRBV6-6 with TRBJ1-6, with 7 bases fitting TRBD1. The trim removed 9 bases at V and 5 bases at J, leaving 4 bases unmatched. The CDR3 loop spans 13 amino acids. CDR1 MNHNY and CDR2 SVGAGI come from the germline V gene (reference sequence). The CDR3 DNA follows: TGTGCCAGTTCCGGGACAGATAATTCACCCCTCCACTTT. Protein sequence: CASSGTDNSPLHF.

The rearrangement joins TRBV7-2 to TRBJ1-2; tentatively, D is TRBD1 (6 bases). Per the germline V gene, CDR1 is SGHTA and CDR2 is FQGNSA. V gave up 1 base and J gave up 4 bases, with 16 bases separating them. This CDR3 has 16 amino acids. The CDR3, as DNA: TGTGCCAGCAGCTTAGTACGGGACAACCTTGCCTATGGCTACACCTTC. Translated, it gives CASSLVRDNLAYGYTF.

This clonotype appeared many times. This chain uses TRBV29-1 with TRBJ2-7; D not resolved. Per germline, CDR1 SQVTM and CDR2 ANQGSEA. CDR3 size: 13 residues. Trimming left V 1 base short and J 0 bases short, with 7 bases between. This CDR3 is CSVEVSSSYEQYF. The CDR3 coding sequence is TGCAGCGTTGAAGTTTCTAGCTCCTACGAGCAGTACTTC.

The genes are TRBV6-6 and TRBJ2-1; D is perhaps TRBD1 or TRBD2 (5 bases each). V lost 6 bases and J lost 6, with 18 bases in between. Germline V gene data show CDR1 as MNHNY and CDR2 as SVGAGI (reference sequence). The CDR3 loop spans 15 amino acids. CDR3 region: CASSHGAGSLNEQFF. CDR3 sequence (DNA): TGTGCCAGCAGCCACGGGGCTGGTAGCCTCAATGAGCAGTTCTTC.

This clonotype was detected a few times. In DNA, the CDR3 is TGTGCCAGCAGCGCCAGGACAGGACTTAGGGAGACCCAGTACTTC. Translated, it gives CASSARTGLRETQYF. This chain joins TRBV7-2 and TRBJ2-5; TRBD1 matches at 7 bases. CDR1 and CDR2 from the germline V gene are SGHTA and FQGNSA. CDR3 size: 15 residues. V dropped 5 bases and J dropped 5; count of bases not matched to a gene: 11.

This clonotype was recorded a few times. The chain recombines TRBV12-3 or TRBV12-4 with TRBJ1-5; 12 bases are shared with TRBD1. There are 18 residues in the CDR3. Unmatched junction bases numbered 8, after V lost 4 bases and J lost 1 base. As DNA, the CDR3 is TGTGCCAGCAGTTCTGGGACAGGGGGCAGGAGGAGCAATCAGCCCCAGCATTTT. Translated: CASSSGTGGRRSNQPQHF.

The chain is built from TRBV11-2 and TRBJ2-2; D remains unclear. Per germline, CDR1 SGHAT and CDR2 FQNNGV. V was cut by 0 bases and J by 6 bases, with 2 bases left in between. This CDR3 is built from 12 residues. This CDR3 reads CASSLDPGELFF. The CDR3 DNA is TGTGCCAGCAGCTTAGACCCCGGGGAGCTGTTTTTT.

J is TRBJ1-2 and V is TRBV6-2 or TRBV6-3, with D uncertain. Deletions cut 4 bases from V and 2 bases from J, with 8 bases between. The CDR3 length is 13 residues. Germline CDR1 is MNHEY and CDR2 is SVGEGT. DNA of the CDR3: TGTGCCAGCAGTTGTCCGCTGAACTATGGCTACACCTTC. As protein: CASSCPLNYGYTF.

The chain couples TRBV13 to TRBJ2-1; tentatively, D is TRBD1 (6 bases). Germline V lookup: CDR1 PRHDT, CDR2 FYEKMQ (reference sequence). Trimming removed 7 bases at V and 3 bases at J, with 19 bases between. CDR3 size: 16 residues. The CDR3 bases are TGTGCCAGCACCCCTGAAAGGGGGAGAGACTACAATGAGCAGTTCTTC. Residues: CASTPERGRDYNEQFF.

A few counts support this clonotype. This chain uses TRBV6-5 with TRBJ2-2, with D possibly matching TRBD1 (5 bases). Germline V CDR1 and CDR2: MNHEY, SVGAGI. CDR3 size: 15 residues. V was shortened by 2 bases and J by 1 base, with 8 bases between the two germline ends. CDR3 nucleotides: TGTGCCAGCAGTTACAGGCAGGGGAACACCGGGGAGCTGTTTTTT. Amino acids: CASSYRQGNTGELFF.

This clonotype was observed a handful of times. The chain employs TRBV29-1 and TRBJ2-5; D might be TRBD2 (7 bases). Deletions cut 6 bases from V and 4 bases from J, with 15 bases between. Germline CDR1 is SQVTM and CDR2 is ANQGSEA. This CDR3 has 13 amino acids. The CDR3 reads CSVEGGYGETQYF. CDR3 nucleotides: TGCAGCGTCGAGGGGGGGTATGGAGAGACCCAGTACTTC.

The V gene is TRBV6-5, the J gene TRBJ2-7, with TRBD1 identical over 9 bases. Germline CDR1 and CDR2: MNHEY and SVGAGI. This CDR3 is 16 amino acids long. V gave up 5 bases and J gave up 4 bases; unmatched junction bases: 12. This chain's CDR3 is CASSKTAGQGKYEQYF. In DNA, the CDR3 is TGTGCCAGCAGTAAGACTGCGGGACAGGGAAAGTACGAGCAGTACTTC.

This sequence joins TRBV20-1 and TRBJ1-2, with D possibly matching TRBD1 (5 bases). The germline V and J ends were trimmed by 6 bases and 0 bases, with 20 bases remaining between them. In germline, CDR1 is DFQATT, CDR2 SNEGSKA (reference sequence). The CDR3 spans 16 residues. CDR3 sequence reads: CSAPHRKKGSNYGYTF. DNA of the CDR3: TGCAGTGCCCCTCACCGGAAAAAGGGGTCTAACTATGGCTACACCTTC.

The gene calls are TRBV7-2 and TRBJ2-5, with D uncertain. V was cut by 4 bases and J by 0 bases, with 6 bases left in between. The CDR3 spans 13 residues. CDR1 is SGHTA and CDR2 is FQGNSA in the germline V gene. CDR3 nucleotides: TGTGCCAGCAGCTCGATGTACCAAGAGACCCAGTACTTC. Amino acids: CASSSMYQETQYF.